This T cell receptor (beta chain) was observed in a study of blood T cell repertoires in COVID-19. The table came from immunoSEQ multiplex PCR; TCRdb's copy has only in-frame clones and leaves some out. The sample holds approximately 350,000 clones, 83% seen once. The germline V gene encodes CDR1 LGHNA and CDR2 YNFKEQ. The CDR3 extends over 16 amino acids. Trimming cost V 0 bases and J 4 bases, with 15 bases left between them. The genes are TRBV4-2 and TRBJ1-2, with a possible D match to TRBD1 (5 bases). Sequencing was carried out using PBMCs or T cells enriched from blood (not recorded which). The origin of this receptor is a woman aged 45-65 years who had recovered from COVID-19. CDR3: CASSQDPGGGLYGYTF. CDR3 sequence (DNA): TGTGCCAGCAGCCAAGATCCCGGGGGGGGACTCTATGGCTACACCTTC.